A selection of T cell receptor beta chains follows, all from one sample in a study of T cells in Graves' hyperthyroidism and ophthalmopathy. TCRdb reprocessed the multiplex PCR reads via MiXCR and lists one record per CDR3 protein. The table has around 540,000 distinct CDR3 sequences, more than 45% seen once. The source material was peripheral blood or thyroid tissue (not recorded which). The source of these receptors is a young woman with Graves' hyperthyroidism. The CDR3 runs from the conserved cysteine through the conserved F or W. The D gene is left open where the match is weak. A row's size may be missing; if present it is once, few, many or a size class.

>TRBJ1-1|TRBV10-3|few|-
TGTGCCATCACCGAGATTTGGACAGTCAGGGACACTGAAGCTTTCTTT
CAITEIWTVRDTEAFF
>TRBJ1-2|TRBV2|-|TRBD1
TGTGCCAGCACAAGGGGGCCCCCTGGCTACACCTTC
CASTRGPPGYTF
>TRBJ1-2|TRBV15|many|-
TGTGCCACCAGCAGAGAAGTAGGGGACTATGGCTACACCTTC
CATSREVGDYGYTF
>TRBJ1-2|TRBV25-1|few|-
TGTGCCAGCAGCCAAGGCAATTTGGGGGGCACCCGCTATGGCTACACCTTC
CASSQGNLGGTRYGYTF
>TRBJ2-2|TRBV29-1|-|-
TGCAGTGCTAGAGATTTGGGCGGGGAGCTGTTTTTT
CSARDLGGELFF
>TRBJ2-2|TRBV29-1|-|-
TGCAGCGTTGTAGGGGGCGGGACAGCAAACACCGGGGAGCTGTTTTTT
CSVVGGGTANTGELFF
>TRBJ2-5|TRBV28|-|TRBD2
TGTGCCAGCAGCGGAGCGGGGGCACCCAGGACCCAGTACTTC
CASSGAGAPRTQYF
>TRBJ1-4|TRBV15|-|-
TGTGCCACCAGCAGCCACGACGGTTCCGGAAAACTGTTTTTT
CATSSHDGSGKLFF
>TRBJ2-7|TRBV10-3|many|TRBD2
TGTGCCATCAGTGACGGGACTAGAGGCGAGCAGTACTTC
CAISDGTRGEQYF
>TRBJ2-7|TRBV6-5|-|-
TGTGCCAGCAGTTACCGGACATACTCCTACGAGCAGTACTTC
CASSYRTYSYEQYF
>TRBJ2-7|TRBV11-1|-|-
TGTGCCAGCAGCATCCAGCTAGGGGGGACACCTTCCTACGAGCAGTACTTC
CASSIQLGGTPSYEQYF
>TRBJ1-5|TRBV2|many|-
TGTGCCAGCAGTCGGGAAACGTTACAGCCCCAGCATTTT
CASSRETLQPQHF
>TRBJ2-7|TRBV29-1|-|TRBD1
TGCAGCACCCGGACAGGGAATATCGGCGAGCAGTACTTC
CSTRTGNIGEQYF
>TRBJ2-7|TRBV12-3/TRBV12-4|once|TRBD2
TGTGCCAGCAGTCTACCCCTAGCGGGAGGCACGTACTTC
CASSLPLAGGTYF
>TRBJ1-2|TRBV9|-|-
TGTGCCAGCAGCGTAGGGCCTGCCGGGGGCGCCGATGGCTACACCTTC
CASSVGPAGGADGYTF
>TRBJ2-5|TRBV29-1|-|-
TGCAGCGTTGAAAAGGGGGTGGCGACCCAGTACTTC
CSVEKGVATQYF
>TRBJ1-2|TRBV29-1|few|TRBD1
TGCAGCGTTGGGACAGGGGGAGTCTATGGCTACACCTTC
CSVGTGGVYGYTF
>TRBJ2-7|TRBV2|-|TRBD2
TGTGCCAGCAGCCGCACACTAGCGGGAGGGCCGCACGAGCAGTACTTC
CASSRTLAGGPHEQYF
>TRBJ1-6|TRBV15|few|TRBD1
TGTGCCACCAGCAGAGATAGGGACAGGGCCCTCCACTTT
CATSRDRDRALHF
>TRBJ2-7|TRBV20-1|-|TRBD1
TGCAGTGCTAGAGTGACAGGGGGCCCGCCAGAGCAGTACTTC
CSARVTGGPPEQYF
>TRBJ2-2|TRBV7-3|-|-
TGTGCCAGCAGCGCCGGACCCGGGGAGCTGTTTTTT
CASSAGPGELFF
>TRBJ1-5|TRBV19|few|TRBD1
TGTGCCAGTAATTCGGACAGGGATGACCAGCCCCAGCATTTT
CASNSDRDDQPQHF